Listed below are T cell receptor beta chains from one sample, sequenced in a study of TIL therapy for anti-PD-1-resistant metastatic lung cancer. Here immunoSEQ multiplex PCR was the method, and the copy in TCRdb shows in-frame clones only, minus some. The table has 50,000 to 65,000 clones, about 81% seen once; the top ten hold just under 3%. Sequences were derived from blood, sampled at baseline. These receptors were taken from a person between 30 and 79 years old with non-small cell lung cancer. Both conserved end residues are part of each CDR3. Each record gives: V gene, J gene, D gene, clone size, CDR3 protein, CDR3 DNA. D genes are given only for firm matches. Size is stated for part of the rows, as once, few or many counts, or as a class when the clone is expanded.

>TRBV29-1|TRBJ1-1|NA|few
CSVLESFEAFF
TGCAGCGTATTGGAATCCTTTGAAGCTTTCTTT
>TRBV13|TRBJ2-6|NA|NA
CASSSRWASGANVLTF
TGTGCCAGCAGCTCCCGGTGGGCGTCTGGGGCCAACGTCCTGACTTTC
>TRBV2|TRBJ2-3|TRBD2|NA
CATNAGEADTQYF
TGTGCCACCAACGCGGGGGAAGCAGATACGCAGTATTTT
>TRBV5-1|TRBJ1-4|NA|once
CASSLASNEKLFF
TGCGCCAGCAGCTTGGCTTCTAATGAAAAACTGTTTTTT
>TRBV30|TRBJ2-3|NA|NA
CAWSERGARTDTQYF
TGTGCCTGGAGTGAAAGGGGCGCGAGAACAGATACGCAGTATTTT
>TRBV9|TRBJ2-7|TRBD2|NA
CASSALAGPHEQYF
TGTGCCAGCAGCGCACTAGCGGGGCCCCACGAGCAGTACTTC
>TRBV2|TRBJ1-5|NA|NA
CASSDVGRGDQPQHF
TGTGCCAGCAGTGATGTTGGGAGGGGGGATCAGCCCCAGCATTTT
>TRBV28|TRBJ1-2|TRBD1|NA
CASSLMGQGYLYGYTF
TGTGCCAGCAGTTTGATGGGACAGGGTTACCTCTATGGCTACACCTTC
>TRBV13|TRBJ1-3|TRBD1|NA
CASSHGTASGNTIYF
TGTGCCAGCAGCCATGGGACAGCCTCTGGAAACACCATATATTTT
>TRBV5-1|TRBJ1-6|TRBD1|NA
CASSLTGTGSSPLHF
TGCGCCAGCAGCTTGACCGGGACAGGGTCTTCACCCCTCCACTTT
>TRBV6-5|TRBJ2-7|TRBD1|NA
CASRRLDRVGHEQYF
TGTGCCAGCAGGCGCCTTGACAGGGTGGGCCACGAGCAGTACTTC
>TRBV5-1|TRBJ1-4|NA|NA
CASSPEGGQGGGKLFF
TGCGCCAGCAGCCCCGAGGGGGGGCAGGGAGGTGGGAAACTGTTTTTT
>TRBV7-3|TRBJ2-3|NA|NA
CASSLVGGLPTGGTDTQYF
TGTGCCAGCAGCTTAGTCGGGGGCCTACCGACGGGAGGCACAGATACGCAGTATTTT
>TRBV28|TRBJ1-2|NA|NA
CGVLANYGYTF
TGTGGGGTCCTCGCTAACTATGGCTACACCTTC
>TRBV6-5|TRBJ1-2|NA|NA
CASSQEMTGRGYTF
TGTGCCAGCAGTCAGGAAATGACAGGTCGGGGCTACACCTTC
>TRBV4-2|TRBJ1-5|NA|NA
CASSQGGYQPQHF
TGTGCCAGCAGCCAAGGGGGGTATCAGCCCCAGCATTTT
>TRBV28|TRBJ1-6|NA|NA
CASNPGDYNSPLHF
TGTGCCAGCAATCCAGGTGACTATAATTCACCCCTCCACTTT
>TRBV7-7|TRBJ2-2|NA|NA
CASSPENTGELFF
TGTGCCAGCAGCCCGGAGAACACCGGGGAGCTGTTTTTT
>TRBV4-1|TRBJ2-3|TRBD1|NA
CASSPPGTGGTDTQYF
TGCGCCAGCAGCCCCCCCGGGACAGGGGGAACAGATACGCAGTATTTT
>TRBV30|TRBJ1-6|TRBD1|NA
CAWSRTGAAINSPLHF
TGTGCCTGGAGTCGGACAGGGGCCGCGATTAATTCACCCCTCCACTTT